The sequence of this T cell receptor (beta chain) was determined in a study of PD-1 blockade in classical Hodgkin lymphoma. Whole-study results and caveats: Healthy donors reportedly exceeded newly diagnosed patients in baseline TCR diversity.

Generated by immunoSEQ multiplex PCR, the TCRdb table keeps only in-frame clones and is missing some. Among about 23,000 clones listed, about 91% were seen once. Germline-derived CDR1 and CDR2 are SGHTA and FQGNSA. The CDR3 consists of 13 residues. The V end lost 4 bases, the J end lost 6 bases, and 12 bases lay between the germline ends. Comment on this clone: Its antigen remains unidentified.

Time point meaning: newly diagnosed, previously untreated cHL patient sample. The authors purified CD4+ T cells from thawed PBMCs by magnetic negative selection. The V gene is TRBV7-2, the J gene TRBJ1-1; TRBD1 is a possible D gene (5 bases). The sample comprised CD4+ T cells from blood. The receptor comes from a human donor with classical Hodgkin lymphoma. The DNA of the CDR3 is TGTGCCAGCAGCTCCGGGGCCGCCGCTGAAGCTTTCTTT. Its translation: CASSSGAAAEAFF.